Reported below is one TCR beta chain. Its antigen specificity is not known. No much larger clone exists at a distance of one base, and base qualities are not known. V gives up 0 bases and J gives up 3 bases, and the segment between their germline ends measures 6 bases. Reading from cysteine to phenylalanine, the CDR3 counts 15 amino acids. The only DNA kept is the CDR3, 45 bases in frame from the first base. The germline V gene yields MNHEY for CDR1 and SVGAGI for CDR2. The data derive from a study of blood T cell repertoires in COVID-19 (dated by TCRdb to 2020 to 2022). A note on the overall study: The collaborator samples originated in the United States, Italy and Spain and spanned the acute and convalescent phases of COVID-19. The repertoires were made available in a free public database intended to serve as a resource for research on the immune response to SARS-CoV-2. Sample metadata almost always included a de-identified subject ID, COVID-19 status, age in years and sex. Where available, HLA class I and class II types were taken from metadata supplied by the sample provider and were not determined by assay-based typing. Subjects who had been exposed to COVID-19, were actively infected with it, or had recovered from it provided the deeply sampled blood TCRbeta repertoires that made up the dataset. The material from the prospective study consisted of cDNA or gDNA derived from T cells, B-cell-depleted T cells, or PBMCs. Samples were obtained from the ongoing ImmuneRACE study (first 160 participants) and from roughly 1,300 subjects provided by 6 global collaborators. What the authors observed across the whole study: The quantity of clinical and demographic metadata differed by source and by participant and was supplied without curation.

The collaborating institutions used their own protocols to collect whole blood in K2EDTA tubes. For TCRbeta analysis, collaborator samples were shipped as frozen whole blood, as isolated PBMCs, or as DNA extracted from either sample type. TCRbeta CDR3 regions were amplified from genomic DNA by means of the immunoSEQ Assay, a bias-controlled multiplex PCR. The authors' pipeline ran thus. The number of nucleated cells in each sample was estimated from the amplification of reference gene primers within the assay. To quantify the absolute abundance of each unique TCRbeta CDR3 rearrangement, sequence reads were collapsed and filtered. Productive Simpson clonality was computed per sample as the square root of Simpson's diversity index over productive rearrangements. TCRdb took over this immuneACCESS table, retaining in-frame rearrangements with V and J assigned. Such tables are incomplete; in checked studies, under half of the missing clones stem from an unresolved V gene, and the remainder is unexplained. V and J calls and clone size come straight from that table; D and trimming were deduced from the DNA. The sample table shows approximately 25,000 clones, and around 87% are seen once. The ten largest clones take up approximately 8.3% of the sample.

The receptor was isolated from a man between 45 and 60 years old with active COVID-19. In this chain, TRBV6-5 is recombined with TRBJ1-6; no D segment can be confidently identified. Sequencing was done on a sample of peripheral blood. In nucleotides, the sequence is TGTGCCAGCAGTTACTCGTCAGTCTATAATTCACCCCTCCACTTT. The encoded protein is CASSYSSVYNSPLHF.